Detailed here is one T cell receptor (beta chain). Its specificity is unknown. Profiled with immunoSEQ multiplex PCR; TCRdb holds only in-frame clones, not every one. The sample lists about 35,000 clones; 75% to 95% were seen once. The record originates from a study of T cells in localized non-small cell lung cancer. Study findings and constraints: Clonality of T cells reached its maximum in uninvolved adjacent lung, surpassing tumor. Longer overall survival accompanied higher blood T cell density. The appearance of a median about 60 of the top 100 tumor clones was seen in adjacent lung.

This CDR3 region has 14 residues. Trimming removed 5 bases from V and 5 bases from J; junction bases left unmatched: 6. From germline, CDR1 is LNHDA and CDR2 SQIVND (reference sequence). The V gene is TRBV19, the J gene TRBJ1-1; 9 bases agree with TRBD1. The receptor's source is a female donor aged 60 or older with stage II lung adenocarcinoma. Material: peripheral blood mononuclear cells, obtained before any cancer treatment. The DNA for the CDR3 is TGTGCCAGTAGTCTGGGACAGGGCCGGACTGAAGCTTTCTTT. This gives the protein CASSLGQGRTEAFF. Complete variable domain (other parts from reference TRBV19 and TRBJ1-1): DGGITQSPKYLFRKEGQNVTLSCEQNLNHDAMYWYRQDPGQGLRLIYYSQIVNDFQKGDIAEGYSVSREKKESFPLTVTSAQKNPTAFYLCASSLGQGRTEAFFGQGTRLTVV.